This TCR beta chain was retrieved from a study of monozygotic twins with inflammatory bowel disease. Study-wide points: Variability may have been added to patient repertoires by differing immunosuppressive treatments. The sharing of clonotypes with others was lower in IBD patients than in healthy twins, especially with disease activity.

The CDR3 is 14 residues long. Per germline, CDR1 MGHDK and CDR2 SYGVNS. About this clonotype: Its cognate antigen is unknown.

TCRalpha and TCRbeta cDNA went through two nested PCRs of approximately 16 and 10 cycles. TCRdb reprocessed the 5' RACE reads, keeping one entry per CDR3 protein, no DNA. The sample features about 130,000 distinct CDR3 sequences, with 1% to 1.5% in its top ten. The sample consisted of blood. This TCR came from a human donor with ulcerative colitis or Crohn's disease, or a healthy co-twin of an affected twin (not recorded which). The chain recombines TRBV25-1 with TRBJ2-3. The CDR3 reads CASSDFGWADTQYF. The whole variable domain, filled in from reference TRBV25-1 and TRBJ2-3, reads EADIYQTPRYLVIGTGKKITLECSQTMGHDKMYWYQQDPGMELHLIHYSYGVNSTEKGDLSSESTVSRIRTEHFPLTLESARPSHTSQYLCASSDFGWADTQYFGPGTRLTVL.